This T cell receptor (beta chain) was captured by sequencing in a study of shared clonotypes between healthy human individuals. The protocol was immunoSEQ multiplex PCR, while the TCRdb copy is restricted to in-frame clones and leaves out a portion. Here the sample spans about 2.4 million clones, roughly 93% being singletons. Trimming cost V 4 bases and J 5 bases, with 14 bases left between them. The germline V gene has CDR1 SQVTM and CDR2 ANQGSEA. The CDR3 has 13 residues. The rearrangement links TRBV29-1 to TRBJ1-1; tentatively, D is TRBD1 (5 bases). This TCR derives from a man between 18 and 29 years old in good health. Some clones in this sample may be carry-over from other donors' samples. Material for sequencing was naive CD4+ T cells from PBMCs. Regarding subset: CD45RA+ positively selected. CDR3 DNA: TGCAGCGTTGTAGGCAGGGAGAGAACTGAAGCTTTCTTT. It translates to CSVVGRERTEAFF. The complete variable domain, with remaining parts taken from reference TRBV29-1 and TRBJ1-1, reads SAVISQKPSRDICQRGTSLTIQCQVDSQVTMMFWYRQQPGQSLTLIATANQGSEATYESGFVIDKFPISRPNLTFSTLTVSNMSPEDSSIYLCSVVGRERTEAFFGQGTRLTVV.